This TCR beta chain was observed in a study of cytomegalovirus exposure and HLA in healthy donors. The germline V gene encodes CDR1 LNHNV and CDR2 YYDKDF (reference sequence). Trimming took 0 bases from V and 8 from J; bases not matched to a gene: 8. This CDR3 comprises 16 residues. It was with 60 Vbeta and 13 Jbeta primers that the PCR ran. TCRdb's copy holds only in-frame clones and misses some; the assay was immunoSEQ multiplex PCR. There are fewer than 200,000 clones in the sample; 75% to 90% occur only once, and 4% to 5% lies in the top ten. As for this clone: Antigen: not known.

Overall study results and limits: Donor immune exposure was known only as CMV serostatus.

The gene calls are TRBV15 and TRBJ1-2; 11 nucleotides agree with TRBD1. The sample consisted of PBMCs. The TCR comes from a man between 25 and 39 years old in good health and CMV-seronegative. This CDR3 reads CATSRDRRTGGGGYTF. CDR3 bases: TGTGCCACCAGCAGAGATCGTCGGACAGGGGGCGGGGGCTACACCTTC.